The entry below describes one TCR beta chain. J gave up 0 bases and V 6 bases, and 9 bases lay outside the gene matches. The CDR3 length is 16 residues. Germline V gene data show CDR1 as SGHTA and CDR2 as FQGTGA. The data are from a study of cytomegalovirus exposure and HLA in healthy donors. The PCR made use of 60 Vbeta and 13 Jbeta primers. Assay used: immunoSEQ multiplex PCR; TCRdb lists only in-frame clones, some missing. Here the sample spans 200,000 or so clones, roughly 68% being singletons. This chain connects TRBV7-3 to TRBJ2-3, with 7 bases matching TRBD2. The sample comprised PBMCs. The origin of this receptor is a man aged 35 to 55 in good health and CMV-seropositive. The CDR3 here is CASSPPGGGSTDTQYF. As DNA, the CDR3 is TGTGCCAGCAGTCCCCCCGGCGGGGGAAGCACAGATACGCAGTATTTT.